This T cell receptor beta chain was retrieved from a study of blood T cell repertoires in COVID-19. Germline CDR1 and CDR2: LGHNT and FRNRAP. The CDR3 totals 12 residues. The germline V and J ends were trimmed by 1 base and 7 bases, with 5 bases remaining between them. This table comes from immunoSEQ multiplex PCR, and its TCRdb copy is limited to in-frame clones, with some not included. The sample holds 73,000 or so clones, about 90% seen once. Sequencing was performed on peripheral blood. The chain couples TRBV12-5 to TRBJ1-5; no firm D call. The TCR comes from a human donor with active COVID-19. The donor label of this sample is uncertain. The CDR3, as DNA: TGTGCTAGTGGTTTGGACAGCCAGCCCCAGCATTTT. Translated: CASGLDSQPQHF. Filled out from reference TRBV12-5 and TRBJ1-5, the complete variable domain reads DARVTQTPRHKVTEMGQEVTMRCQPILGHNTVFWYRQTMMQGLELLAYFRNRAPLDDSGMPKDRFSAEMPDATLATLKIQPSEPRDSAVYFCASGLDSQPQHFGDGTRLSIL.